This T cell receptor (beta chain) was profiled in a study of cytomegalovirus exposure and HLA in healthy donors. Study-level background: Within the Caucasian-associated ancestry cluster were 81% of the roughly 400 genotyped donors.

Amplification used 60 Vbeta primers and 13 Jbeta primers. Assay: immunoSEQ multiplex PCR; the TCRdb copy retains only in-frame clones and omits some. Seen here are some 190,000 clones, less than 90% observed once, and the top ten hold more than 1.1%. This clone was seen just once. Its antigen is not identified. Study conclusions and caveats: Prior analysis indicated that the majority of TCR beta V segments exhibited productivity approximately 90% or approximately 30% of the time. Follow-up analysis found HLA locus-dependent TCR association rates, highest for DRB1 and lowest for HLA-C.

V lost 5 bases and J lost 2; bases outside the gene matches: 11. CDR1 and CDR2 from the germline V gene are SGHAT and FQNNGV. The CDR3 runs to 16 residues. The donors were healthy bone marrow donors. The TCR comes from a girl aged 5 to 17 in good health and CMV-seropositive. The chain is built from TRBV11-2 and TRBJ2-7; 8 positions match TRBD2. Sequencing was done on a sample of PBMCs. CDR3 in amino acids: CASSVSSSGLPYEQYF. DNA of the CDR3: TGTGCCAGCAGCGTAAGTTCTAGCGGGCTTCCCTACGAGCAGTACTTC. The variable domain in full, with the rest retrieved from reference TRBV11-2 and TRBJ2-7, is EAGVAQSPRYKIIEKRQSVAFWCNPISGHATLYWYQQILGQGPKLLIQFQNNGVVDDSQLPKDRFSAERLKGVDSTLKIQPAKLEDSAVYLCASSVSSSGLPYEQYFGPGTRLTVT.